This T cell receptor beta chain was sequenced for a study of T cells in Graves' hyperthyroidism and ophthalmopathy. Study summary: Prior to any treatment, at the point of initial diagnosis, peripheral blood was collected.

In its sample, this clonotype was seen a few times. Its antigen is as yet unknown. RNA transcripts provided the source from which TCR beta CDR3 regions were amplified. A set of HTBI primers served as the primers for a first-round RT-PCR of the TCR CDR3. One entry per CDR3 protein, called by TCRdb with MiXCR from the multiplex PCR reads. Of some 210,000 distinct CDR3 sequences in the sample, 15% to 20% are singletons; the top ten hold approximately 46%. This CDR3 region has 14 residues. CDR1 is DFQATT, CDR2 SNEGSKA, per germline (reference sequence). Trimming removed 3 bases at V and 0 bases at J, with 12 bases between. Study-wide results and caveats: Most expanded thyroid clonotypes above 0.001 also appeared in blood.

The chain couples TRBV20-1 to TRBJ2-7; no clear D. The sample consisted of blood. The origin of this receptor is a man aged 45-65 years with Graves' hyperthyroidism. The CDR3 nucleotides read TGCAGTGCTAGTCTCTCGACCAGCTCCTACGAGCAGTACTTC. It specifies CSASLSTSSYEQYF.